What follows is one T cell receptor beta chain and its context. This sample was taken from a study of blood T cell repertoires in COVID-19. The table came from immunoSEQ multiplex PCR; TCRdb's copy has only in-frame clones and leaves some out. The sample gives approximately 150,000 clones, 65% to 85% of which show up once; less than 20% is in the top ten. This CDR3 is built from 16 residues. Unmatched junction bases numbered 9, after V lost 5 bases and J lost 1 base. Germline V gene sequence: CDR1 MDHEN, CDR2 SYDVKM. Sequenced input: peripheral blood. The rearrangement links TRBV28 to TRBJ2-3; 7 nucleotides match TRBD2. The sequence was obtained from a woman in her seventies who had recovered from COVID-19. CDR3 loop: CASSPPLADGTDTQYF. The CDR3 bases are TGTGCCAGCAGTCCCCCCCTAGCGGACGGCACAGATACGCAGTATTTT.